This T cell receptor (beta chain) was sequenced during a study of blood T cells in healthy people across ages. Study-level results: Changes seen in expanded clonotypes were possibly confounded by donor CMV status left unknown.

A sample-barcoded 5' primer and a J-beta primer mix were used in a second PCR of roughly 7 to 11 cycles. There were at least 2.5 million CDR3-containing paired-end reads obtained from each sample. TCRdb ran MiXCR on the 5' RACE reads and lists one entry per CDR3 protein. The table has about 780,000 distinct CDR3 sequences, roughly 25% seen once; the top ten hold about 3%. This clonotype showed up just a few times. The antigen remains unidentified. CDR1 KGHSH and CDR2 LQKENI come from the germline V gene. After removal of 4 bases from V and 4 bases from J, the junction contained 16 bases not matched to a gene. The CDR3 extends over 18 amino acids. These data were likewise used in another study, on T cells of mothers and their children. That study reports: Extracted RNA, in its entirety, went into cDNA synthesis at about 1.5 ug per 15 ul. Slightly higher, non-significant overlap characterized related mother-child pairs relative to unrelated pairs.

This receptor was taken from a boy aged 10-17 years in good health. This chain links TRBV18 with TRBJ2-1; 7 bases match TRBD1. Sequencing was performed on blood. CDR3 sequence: CASSRTTTIGTAYNEQFF. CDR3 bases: TGTGCCAGCTCACGAACAACTACTATAGGGACAGCTTACAATGAGCAGTTCTTC. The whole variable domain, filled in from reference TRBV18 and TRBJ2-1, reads NAGVMQNPRHLVRRRGQEARLRCSPMKGHSHVYWYRQLPEEGLKFMVYLQKENIIDESGMPKERFSAEFPKEGPSILRIQQVVRGDSAAYFCASSRTTTIGTAYNEQFFGPGTRLTVL.